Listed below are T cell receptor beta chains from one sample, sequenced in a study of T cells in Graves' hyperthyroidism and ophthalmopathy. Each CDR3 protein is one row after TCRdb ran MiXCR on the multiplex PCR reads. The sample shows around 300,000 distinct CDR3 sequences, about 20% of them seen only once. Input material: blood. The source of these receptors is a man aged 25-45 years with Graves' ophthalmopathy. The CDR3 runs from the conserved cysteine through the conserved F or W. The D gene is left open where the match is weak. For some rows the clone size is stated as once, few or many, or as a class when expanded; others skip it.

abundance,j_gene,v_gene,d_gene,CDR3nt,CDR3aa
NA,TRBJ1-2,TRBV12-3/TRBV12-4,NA,TGTGCCAGCAGTTTACGGATTTATGTGGGGGTCTATGGCTACACCTTC,CASSLRIYVGVYGYTF
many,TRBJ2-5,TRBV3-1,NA,TGTGCCAGCAGCCAAGATCGGCAAGAGACCCAGTACTTC,CASSQDRQETQYF
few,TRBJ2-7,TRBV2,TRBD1,TGTGCCAGCAGTGAAGGGGGCAGGGGGTACGAGCAGTACTTC,CASSEGGRGYEQYF
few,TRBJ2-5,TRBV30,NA,TGTGCCTGGAGGAGGGGGCAAGAGACCCAGTACTTC,CAWRRGQETQYF
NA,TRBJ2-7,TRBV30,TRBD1,TGTGCCTGGAGTGGACGACAGGGGGCGGGATACGAGCAGTACTTC,CAWSGRQGAGYEQYF
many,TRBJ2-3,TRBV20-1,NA,TGCAGTACACGGGGATCCCCTAACACAGATACGCAGTATTTT,CSTRGSPNTDTQYF
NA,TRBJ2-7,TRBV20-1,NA,TGCAGTGCTAGGACAGGGTTTGGTGGGAGGGCCAACGAGCAGTACTTC,CSARTGFGGRANEQYF
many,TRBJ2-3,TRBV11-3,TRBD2,TGTGCCAGCAGCCTATCGGGACTAGCAGATACGCAGTATTTT,CASSLSGLADTQYF
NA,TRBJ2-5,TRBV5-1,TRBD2,TGCGCCAGCAGCCCCGGGACTAGCGGAGGGGGAGAGACCCAGTACTTC,CASSPGTSGGGETQYF
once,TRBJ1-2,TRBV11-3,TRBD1,TGTGCCAGCAGCCCAACAGGGGGCTGGTATGGCTACACCTTC,CASSPTGGWYGYTF
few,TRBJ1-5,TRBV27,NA,TGTGCCAGCAGCATTAGGGGGGGGGATCAGCCCCAGCATTTT,CASSIRGGDQPQHF
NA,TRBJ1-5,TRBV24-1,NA,TGTGCCACCACCCCGACAGGCGTTTATGGCAATCAGCCCCAGCATTTT,CATTPTGVYGNQPQHF
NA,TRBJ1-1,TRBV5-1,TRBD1,TGCGCCAGCAGCCAAGACAGGGGCGCTTCCCAGACTGAAGCTTTCTTT,CASSQDRGASQTEAFF
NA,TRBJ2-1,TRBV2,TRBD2,TGTGCCAGCAGCTCAACTAGCGGACAGCAGTTCTTC,CASSSTSGQQFF
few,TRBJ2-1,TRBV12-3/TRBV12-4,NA,TGTGCCAGCAGTCCTCACCCCAATGAGCAGTTCTTC,CASSPHPNEQFF
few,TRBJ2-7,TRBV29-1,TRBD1,TGCAGCGCCCATACAGGGGATAGCTACGAGCAGTACTTC,CSAHTGDSYEQYF
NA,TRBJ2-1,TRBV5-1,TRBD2,TGCGCCAGCAGCAGGGGACTAGCGGCCCTCGCTTCGGACAATGAGCAGTTCTTC,CASSRGLAALASDNEQFF
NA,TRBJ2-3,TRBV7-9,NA,TGTGCCAGCACCCCGGCCACGGGGTTGGGCACAGATACGCAGTATTTT,CASTPATGLGTDTQYF
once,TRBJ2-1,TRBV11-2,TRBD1,TGTGCCAGCAGCTTAGTTGCTACAGGGGACCACAATGAGCAGTTCTTC,CASSLVATGDHNEQFF
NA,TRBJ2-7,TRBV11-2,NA,TGTGCCAGCGGCTTAGACCCTACCAATTACGAGCGGTACTTC,CASGLDPTNYERYF
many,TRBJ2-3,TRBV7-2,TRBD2,TGTGCCAGCAGCTTACGAGCGGGAGGGCCCAGGGATACGCAGTATTTT,CASSLRAGGPRDTQYF
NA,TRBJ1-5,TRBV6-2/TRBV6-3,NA,TGTGCCAGCGGGGCAAACCAGGGTTATCAGCCCCAGCATTTT,CASGANQGYQPQHF
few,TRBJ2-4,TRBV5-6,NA,TGTGCCAGCAGCGAGACCTATGGGGGCATTCAGTACTTC,CASSETYGGIQYF
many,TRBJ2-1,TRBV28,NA,TGTGCCAGCAGGGTGTTAGGGGTAATCAATGAGCAGTTCTTC,CASRVLGVINEQFF
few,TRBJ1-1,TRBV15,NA,TGTGCCACCAGCAGCTTATCCTCGTACGCTTCCTGGGCTTTCTTT,CATSSLSSYASWAFF
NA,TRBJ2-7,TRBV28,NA,TGTGCCAGCAGTTTACGGGGGTGGGAGCGGTACTTC,CASSLRGWERYF